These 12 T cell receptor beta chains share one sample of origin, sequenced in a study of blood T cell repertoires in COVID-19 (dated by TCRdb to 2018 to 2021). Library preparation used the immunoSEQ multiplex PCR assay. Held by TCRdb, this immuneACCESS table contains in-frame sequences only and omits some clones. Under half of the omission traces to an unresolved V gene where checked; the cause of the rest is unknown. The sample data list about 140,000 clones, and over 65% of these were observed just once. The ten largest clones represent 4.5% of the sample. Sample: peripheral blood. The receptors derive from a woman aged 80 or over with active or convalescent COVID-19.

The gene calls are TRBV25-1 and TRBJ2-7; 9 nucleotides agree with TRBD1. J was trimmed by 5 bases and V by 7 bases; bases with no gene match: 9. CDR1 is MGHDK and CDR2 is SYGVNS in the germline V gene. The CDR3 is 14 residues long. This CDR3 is CASKAGQGFDEQYF. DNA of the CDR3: TGTGCCAGCAAAGCGGGACAGGGTTTCGACGAGCAGTACTTC.

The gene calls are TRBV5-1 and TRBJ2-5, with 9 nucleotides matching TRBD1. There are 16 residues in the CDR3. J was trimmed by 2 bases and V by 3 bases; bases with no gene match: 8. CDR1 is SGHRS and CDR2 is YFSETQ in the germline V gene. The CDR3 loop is CASSWGGQGYQETQYF. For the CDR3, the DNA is TGCGCCAGCAGCTGGGGGGGACAGGGTTATCAAGAGACCCAGTACTTC.

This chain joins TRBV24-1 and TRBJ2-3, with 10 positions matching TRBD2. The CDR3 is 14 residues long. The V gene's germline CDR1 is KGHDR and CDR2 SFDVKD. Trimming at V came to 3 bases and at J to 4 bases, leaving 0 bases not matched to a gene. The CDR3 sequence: CATSDSGGADTQYF. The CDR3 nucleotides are TGTGCCACCAGTGATAGCGGGGGGGCAGATACGCAGTATTTT.

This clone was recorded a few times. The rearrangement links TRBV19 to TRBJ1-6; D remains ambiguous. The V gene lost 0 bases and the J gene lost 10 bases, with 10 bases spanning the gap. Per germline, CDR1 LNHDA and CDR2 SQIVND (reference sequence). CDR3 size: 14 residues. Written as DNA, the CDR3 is TGTGCCAGTAGTATAGAGCGAGGGCGATCACCCCTCCACTTT. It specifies CASSIERGRSPLHF. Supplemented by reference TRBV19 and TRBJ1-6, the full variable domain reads DGGITQSPKYLFRKEGQNVTLSCEQNLNHDAMYWYRQDPGQGLRLIYYSQIVNDFQKGDIAEGYSVSREKKESFPLTVTSAQKNPTAFYLCASSIERGRSPLHFGNGTRLTVT.

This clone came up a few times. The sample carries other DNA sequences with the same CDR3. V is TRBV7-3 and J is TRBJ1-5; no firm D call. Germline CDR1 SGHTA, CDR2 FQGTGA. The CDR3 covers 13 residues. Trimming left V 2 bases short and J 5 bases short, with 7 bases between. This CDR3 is CASSLGPDQPQHF. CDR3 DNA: TGTGCCAGCAGCTTAGGTCCGGATCAGCCCCAGCATTTT. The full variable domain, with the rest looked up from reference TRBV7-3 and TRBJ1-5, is GAGVSQTPSNKVTEKGKYVELRCDPISGHTALYWYRQSLGQGPEFLIYFQGTGAADDSGLPNDRFFAVRPEGSVSTLKIQRTERGDSAVYLCASSLGPDQPQHFGDGTRLSIL.

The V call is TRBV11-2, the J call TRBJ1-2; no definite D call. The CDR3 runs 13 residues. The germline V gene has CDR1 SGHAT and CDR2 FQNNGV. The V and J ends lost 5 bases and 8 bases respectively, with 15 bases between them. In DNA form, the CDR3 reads TGTGCCAGCAGCCCCTCCGGTAGAGGCGGCTACACCTTC. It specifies CASSPSGRGGYTF.

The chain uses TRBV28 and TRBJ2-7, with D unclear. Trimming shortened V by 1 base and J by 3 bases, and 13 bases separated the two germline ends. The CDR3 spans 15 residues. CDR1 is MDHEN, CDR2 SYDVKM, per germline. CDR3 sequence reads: CASSLYSTQVYEQYF. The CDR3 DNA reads TGTGCCAGCAGTTTATACTCCACCCAAGTCTACGAGCAGTACTTC.

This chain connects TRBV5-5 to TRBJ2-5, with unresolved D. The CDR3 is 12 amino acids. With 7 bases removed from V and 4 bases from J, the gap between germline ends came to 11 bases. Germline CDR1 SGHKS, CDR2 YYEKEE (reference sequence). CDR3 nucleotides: TGTGCCAGCGGGTGGCAGGTAGAGACCCAGTACTTC. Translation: CASGWQVETQYF. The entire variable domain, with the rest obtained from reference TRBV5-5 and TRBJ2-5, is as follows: DAGVTQSPTHLIKTRGQQVTLRCSPISGHKSVSWYQQVLGQGPQFIFQYYEKEERGRGNFPDRFSARQFPNYSSELNVNALLLGDSALYLCASGWQVETQYFGPGTRLLVL.

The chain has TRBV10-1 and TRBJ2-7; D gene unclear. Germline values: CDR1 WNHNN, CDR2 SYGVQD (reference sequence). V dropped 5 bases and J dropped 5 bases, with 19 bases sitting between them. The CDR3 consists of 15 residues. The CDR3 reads CASSLGAGRQNEQYF. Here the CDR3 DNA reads TGCGCCAGCAGTTTGGGCGCTGGTCGCCAAAACGAGCAGTACTTC.

The CDR3 protein is CASSSWHEQYF. The CDR3 DNA reads TGTGCCAGCAGCTCATGGCACGAGCAGTACTTC. This chain links TRBV11-2 with TRBJ2-7, with D uncertain. From germline, CDR1 is SGHAT and CDR2 FQNNGV. This CDR3 comprises 11 residues. V lost 4 bases to trimming and J lost 5 bases, with 6 bases between them. The full variable domain, with the rest looked up from reference TRBV11-2 and TRBJ2-7, is EAGVAQSPRYKIIEKRQSVAFWCNPISGHATLYWYQQILGQGPKLLIQFQNNGVVDDSQLPKDRFSAERLKGVDSTLKIQPAKLEDSAVYLCASSSWHEQYFGPGTRLTVT.

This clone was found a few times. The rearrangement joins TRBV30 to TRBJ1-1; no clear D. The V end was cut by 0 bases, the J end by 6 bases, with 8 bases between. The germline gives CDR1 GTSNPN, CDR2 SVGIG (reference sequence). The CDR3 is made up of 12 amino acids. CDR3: CAWSVLPSEAFF. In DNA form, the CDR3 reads TGTGCCTGGAGTGTACTACCTTCTGAAGCTTTCTTT.

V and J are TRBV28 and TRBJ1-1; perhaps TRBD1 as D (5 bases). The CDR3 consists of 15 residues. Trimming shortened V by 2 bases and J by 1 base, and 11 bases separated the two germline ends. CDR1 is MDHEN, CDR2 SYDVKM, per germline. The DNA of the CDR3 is TGTGCCAGCAGTTTAGAAGGGGTTGGGAACACTGAAGCTTTCTTT. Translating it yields CASSLEGVGNTEAFF. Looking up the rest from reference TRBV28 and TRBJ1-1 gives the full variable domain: DVKVTQSSRYLVKRTGEKVFLECVQDMDHENMFWYRQDPGLGLRLIYFSYDVKMKEKGDIPEGYSVSREKKERFSLILESASTNQTSMYLCASSLEGVGNTEAFFGQGTRLTVV.